A single sample gave rise to the 5 T cell receptor beta chains below, sequenced in a study of blood T cells in healthy people across ages. The authors ran a second PCR of 7 to 11 cycles using a sample-barcoded 5' primer and a J-beta primer mix. In TCRdb, the 5' RACE reads were re-called with MiXCR into one record per CDR3 protein. The table shows approximately 820,000 distinct CDR3 sequences, with roughly 44% occurring only once. Sequencing was done on a sample of blood. The receptors were gathered from a man between 60 and 75 years old in good health.

This rearrangement joins TRBV6-1 to TRBJ1-5, with no clear D. Germline V gene data show CDR1 as MNHNS and CDR2 as SASEGT. This CDR3 has 14 amino acids. The V gene lost 6 bases and the J gene lost 0 bases, with 9 bases spanning the gap. CDR3 protein: CASRGRVSNQPQHF. CDR3 in DNA: TGTGCCAGCAGAGGACGGGTTAGCAATCAGCCCCAGCATTTT.

This clonotype showed up just a few times. The rearrangement joins TRBV7-9 to TRBJ1-4, with D possibly matching TRBD1 (5 bases). The CDR3 has 15 amino acids. The V end was cut by 0 bases, the J end by 8 bases, with 13 bases between. CDR1 is SEHNR, CDR2 FQNEAQ, per germline (reference sequence). This CDR3 is CASSLAGTGMEKLFF. The CDR3 DNA reads as TGTGCCAGCAGCTTAGCCGGGACGGGCATGGAAAAACTGTTTTTT.

The rearrangement joins TRBV10-3 to TRBJ1-1; D gene ambiguous. The CDR3 extends over 15 amino acids. CDR1 ENHRY and CDR2 SYGVKD come from the germline V gene. The V end was cut by 1 base, the J end by 6 bases, with 15 bases between. CDR3 protein: CAISEFDPAVSEAFF. The CDR3, as DNA: TGTGCCATCAGTGAGTTCGACCCTGCAGTATCTGAAGCTTTCTTT.

The chain is built from TRBV12-3 or TRBV12-4 and TRBJ1-1; 9 bases are shared with TRBD1. Trimming removed 3 bases from V and 4 bases from J; junction bases left unmatched: 6. This CDR3 spans 15 amino acids. CDR3 sequence reads: CASSLGLTGGTEAFF. CDR3 DNA: TGTGCCAGCAGTTTGGGGCTGACAGGGGGCACTGAAGCTTTCTTT.

This clonotype appeared many times. The chain is built from TRBV29-1 and TRBJ2-1; D not certain. Per germline, CDR1 SQVTM and CDR2 ANQGSEA. Trimming took 4 bases from V and 7 from J, leaving 23 bases between them. This CDR3 region has 16 residues. The CDR3 nucleotides are TGCAGCGTTGTCCACCCAAAGACTGCCTTATGGAATGAGCAGTTCTTC. It yields the protein CSVVHPKTALWNEQFF.